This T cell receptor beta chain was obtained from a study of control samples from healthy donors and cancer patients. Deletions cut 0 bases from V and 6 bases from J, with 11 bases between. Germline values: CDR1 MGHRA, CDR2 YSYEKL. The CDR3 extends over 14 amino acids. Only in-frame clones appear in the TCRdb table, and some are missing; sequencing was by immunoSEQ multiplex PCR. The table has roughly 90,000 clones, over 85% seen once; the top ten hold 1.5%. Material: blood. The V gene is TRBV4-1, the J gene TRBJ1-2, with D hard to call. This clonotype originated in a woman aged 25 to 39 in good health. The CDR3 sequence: CASSQEGKGHGYTF. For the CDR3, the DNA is TGCGCCAGCAGCCAAGAAGGAAAGGGCCATGGCTACACCTTC.